These T cell receptor beta chains were read from a single sample in a study of blood T cell repertoires in COVID-19. Repertoires were generated with immunoSEQ multiplex PCR, while TCRdb's copy carries only in-frame clones and drops some. The data show 35,000 to 45,000 clones, around nine tenths seen once. Sequencing was carried out using peripheral blood. These receptors originate from a man aged 45-60 years with COVID-19, enrolled during active disease. Both conserved end residues are part of each CDR3. The D gene is left open where the match is weak. The size field is filled for only some rows; it gives once, few, many or a size class.

D | size | J | V | DNA | CDR3
- | once | TRBJ2-3 | TRBV7-9 | TGTGCCAGCAGCCAAGGACTTTCCTCAGATACGCAGTATTTT | CASSQGLSSDTQYF
- | - | TRBJ1-2 | TRBV29-1 | TGCAGCTATTATGATTCCGGGGTTCTTTCAGTTGGCTACACCTTC | CSYYDSGVLSVGYTF
TRBD1 | few | TRBJ1-2 | TRBV4-2 | TGTGCCAGCAGCCAAGGGGCAGGGGGCTATGGCTACACCTTC | CASSQGAGGYGYTF
TRBD2 | - | TRBJ2-2 | TRBV19 | TGTGCCACAAGCGGGAGTTCCACCGGGGAGCTGTTTTTT | CATSGSSTGELFF
- | - | TRBJ1-1 | TRBV5-4 | TGTGCCAGCAGTGCGACTGTAGACAGGTCCACTGAAGCTTTCTTT | CASSATVDRSTEAFF
- | - | TRBJ2-3 | TRBV10-3 | TGTGCCAACCAAGCGGGTTCTGTGGGGACGCAGTATTTT | CANQAGSVGTQYF
TRBD1 | - | TRBJ2-2 | TRBV30 | TGTGCCCAAGTCCCCTGGGGGACAGGGGTAAACTCCGGGGAGCTATTTTTT | CAQVPWGTGVNSGELFF
- | - | TRBJ2-5 | TRBV2 | TGTGCCAGCAGCGAGGACAGCCGCCAAGAGACCCAGTACTTC | CASSEDSRQETQYF
TRBD2 | - | TRBJ2-2 | TRBV30 | TGTGCCAGACTAGCGGGCTACACGGGCGGGGAGCTGTTTTTT | CARLAGYTGGELFF
- | - | TRBJ1-1 | TRBV6-6 | TGTGCCAGCAGTACTCAGGGGTACGGCACTGAAGCTTTCTTT | CASSTQGYGTEAFF
TRBD1 | - | TRBJ1-5 | TRBV2 | TGTGCCAGCAGTGCACAGGGGGATGTCGGCAATCAGCCCCAGCATTTT | CASSAQGDVGNQPQHF
- | - | TRBJ2-7 | TRBV2 | TGTGCCAGCGGGTATATGGAGTCCTACGAGCAGTACTTC | CASGYMESYEQYF
- | - | TRBJ1-2 | TRBV5-1 | TGCGCCAGCAGCCCCAGAGGAGGGGAGGACGGCTACACCTTC | CASSPRGGEDGYTF
TRBD1 | - | TRBJ1-3 | TRBV19 | TGTGCCAGTAGTATCGGTCAGGGGGGCCACACCATATATTTT | CASSIGQGGHTIYF
- | - | TRBJ1-5 | TRBV28 | TGTGCCAGCAGTGAAACAGGGACCGCATCCGCACCCCAGCATTTT | CASSETGTASAPQHF
TRBD1 | - | TRBJ1-1 | TRBV18 | TGTGCCAGCTCTCTGGGACAGGACACTGAAGCTTTCTTT | CASSLGQDTEAFF
TRBD1 | - | TRBJ1-2 | TRBV6-5 | TGTGCCAGCAGTTATGGACAGGAGGCTGGCTACACCTTC | CASSYGQEAGYTF
- | - | TRBJ2-3 | TRBV11-3 | TGTGCCAGCAGCTGGGGGCGGCGGGAGTTTGAAGATACGCAGTATTTT | CASSWGRREFEDTQYF
- | - | TRBJ1-3 | TRBV2 | TGTGCCAGCAGTGAGACTCGCGGAAACACCATATATTTT | CASSETRGNTIYF
TRBD1 | - | TRBJ2-1 | TRBV19 | TGTGCCAGTAGTCCCGGGACAGGGGGTTTTGTTGATGAGCAGTTCTTC | CASSPGTGGFVDEQFF
TRBD2 | - | TRBJ2-1 | TRBV5-1 | TGCGCCAGCAGCCTAGGGACTAGTTGGAATGAGCAGTTCTTC | CASSLGTSWNEQFF
TRBD1 | - | TRBJ1-2 | TRBV6-5 | TGTGCCAGCCGACCAGGGGGCTTGTATGGCTACACCTTC | CASRPGGLYGYTF
- | - | TRBJ1-1 | TRBV11-2 | TGTGCCAGCAGCTTAGGCATATGGCCACTAGCCAACACTGAAGCTTTCTTT | CASSLGIWPLANTEAFF
- | - | TRBJ2-1 | TRBV19 | TGTGCCAGTAGTAGAAACGGGGGGCCCCGTGAGCAGTTCTTC | CASSRNGGPREQFF
TRBD1 | - | TRBJ2-7 | TRBV10-2 | TGCGCCAGCAACGGACAGGGCCAGGCCTACGAGCAGTACTTC | CASNGQGQAYEQYF
- | - | TRBJ2-7 | TRBV4-2 | TGTGCCAGCAGCCAATCGTCTACCGCTCCTTCCTACGAGCAGTACTTC | CASSQSSTAPSYEQYF
- | - | TRBJ2-1 | TRBV5-1 | TGCGCCAGCAGCCTAGTTATGACAGACAATGAGCAGTTCTTC | CASSLVMTDNEQFF
- | once | TRBJ2-5 | TRBV6-1 | TGTGCCAGCAGTGAAGTGGGGCCTGGGCCCCAGTACTTC | CASSEVGPGPQYF
TRBD1 | - | TRBJ1-2 | TRBV18 | TGTGCCAGCTCACCCGCCTCGGACAGGGGCTATGGCTACACCTTC | CASSPASDRGYGYTF
TRBD2 | - | TRBJ2-2 | TRBV6-6 | TGTGCCAGCAGACCCACTAGCGGGAGGGACGCCGGGGAGCTGTTTTTT | CASRPTSGRDAGELFF
- | - | TRBJ1-1 | TRBV30 | TGTGCCTGGAGTGGTTCCAGGGTCACTGAAGCTTTCTTT | CAWSGSRVTEAFF
TRBD1 | - | TRBJ1-1 | TRBV6-5 | TGTGCCAGCAGGGCGGACAGGGGGTCAGCTGAAGCTTTCTTT | CASRADRGSAEAFF
- | - | TRBJ2-1 | TRBV5-6 | TGTGCCAGCAGCGTCGGACTGGAACTCAATGCCAATGAGCAGTTCTTC | CASSVGLELNANEQFF
TRBD1 | few | TRBJ1-6 | TRBV5-4 | TGTGCCAGCAGTCTCAGGGGGAGCTCCTATAATTCACCCCTCCACTTT | CASSLRGSSYNSPLHF
- | - | TRBJ1-2 | TRBV19 | TGTGCCAGTAGTATAACCCCCCCCACAGTACGTGGCTACACCTTC | CASSITPPTVRGYTF
TRBD1 | - | TRBJ2-3 | TRBV7-9 | TGTGCCAGCAGCCCCCGGGACAGGGGGTACGATACAGATACGCAGTATTTT | CASSPRDRGYDTDTQYF
- | once | TRBJ1-5 | TRBV2 | TGTGCCAGCAGCGGGGAAGCTGACCCTAATCAGCCCCAGCATTTT | CASSGEADPNQPQHF
- | - | TRBJ1-5 | TRBV6-4 | TGTGCCAGCAGTGTACTGGGGGCAGGATGTCAGCCCCAGCATTTT | CASSVLGAGCQPQHF
- | - | TRBJ2-7 | TRBV19 | TGTGCCAGTAGTGTTCAGGGTGCGGTAAGCGAGCAGTACTTC | CASSVQGAVSEQYF
- | - | TRBJ1-3 | TRBV30 | TGTGCCTGGAGTTCTCCCGGAATGCGGGGAAACACCATATATTTT | CAWSSPGMRGNTIYF
TRBD1 | - | TRBJ1-1 | TRBV2 | TGTGCCAGCAACCCACAGGGGGCAAGCACTGAAGCTTTCTTT | CASNPQGASTEAFF